The present T cell receptor beta chain was sequenced within a study of blood T cells in healthy people across ages. Alongside a J-beta primer mix, a sample-barcoded 5' primer served in a second PCR lasting about 7 to 12 cycles. Using its own MiXCR run on the 5' RACE reads, TCRdb lists one record per CDR3 protein. The sample contains under 1,100,000 distinct CDR3 sequences, roughly a quarter of which appear only once. This clonotype came up many times. Germline V lookup: CDR1 SQVTM, CDR2 ANQGSEA. The CDR3 is 12 amino acids. Trimming took 6 bases from V and 4 from J; bases not matched to a gene: 3. These data were also filed under a second study, of T cells of mothers and their children.

The specimen was blood. This receptor was taken from a girl aged 2 to 9 in good health. The V gene is TRBV29-1, the J gene TRBJ2-5; 9 nucleotides match TRBD2. DNA for the CDR3: TGCAGCGTAGCGACTAGCGGAGAGACCCAGTACTTC. Translating it yields CSVATSGETQYF.